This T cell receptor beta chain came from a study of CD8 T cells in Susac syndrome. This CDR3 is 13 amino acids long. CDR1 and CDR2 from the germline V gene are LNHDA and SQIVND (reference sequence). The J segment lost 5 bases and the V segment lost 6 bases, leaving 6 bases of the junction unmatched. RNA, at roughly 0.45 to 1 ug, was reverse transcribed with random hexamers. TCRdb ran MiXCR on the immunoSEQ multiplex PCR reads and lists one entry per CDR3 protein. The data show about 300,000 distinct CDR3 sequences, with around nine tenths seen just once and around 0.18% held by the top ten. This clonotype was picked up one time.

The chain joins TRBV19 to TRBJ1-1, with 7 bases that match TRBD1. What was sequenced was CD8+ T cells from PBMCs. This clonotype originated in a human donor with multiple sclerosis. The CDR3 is CASRQGGWTEAFF. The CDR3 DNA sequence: TGTGCCAGTAGGCAGGGGGGATGGACTGAAGCTTTCTTT.